This TCR beta chain was sequenced during a study of blood T cell repertoires in COVID-19. The wider study: Spain, Italy and the United States supplied samples that represented acute and convalescent COVID-19. The cDNA or gDNA used as material had been derived from T cells, B-cell-depleted T cells, or PBMCs.

V was clipped by 2 bases and J by 2 bases; unmatched bases: 3. CDR1 is MDHEN and CDR2 is SYDVKM in the germline V gene. This CDR3 is built from 15 residues. As processed by the authors: Scientists estimated how many nucleated cells there were by amplifying reference gene primers. Sequencing used immunoSEQ multiplex PCR; TCRdb keeps in-frame clones, though not all of them. For V, J and clone size, that table is used; D and trimming come from the DNA. The sample records about 210,000 clones, 70% to 85% being singletons. The chain carries TRBV28 and TRBJ2-3, with 8 bases aligning to TRBD2. The receptor was isolated from a man aged 50 to 60 with active or convalescent COVID-19. The sample taken for sequencing was peripheral blood. The CDR3 DNA reads as TGTGCCAGCAGTTTAACGGGAGGGGTCACAGATACGCAGTATTTT. As protein: CASSLTGGVTDTQYF.